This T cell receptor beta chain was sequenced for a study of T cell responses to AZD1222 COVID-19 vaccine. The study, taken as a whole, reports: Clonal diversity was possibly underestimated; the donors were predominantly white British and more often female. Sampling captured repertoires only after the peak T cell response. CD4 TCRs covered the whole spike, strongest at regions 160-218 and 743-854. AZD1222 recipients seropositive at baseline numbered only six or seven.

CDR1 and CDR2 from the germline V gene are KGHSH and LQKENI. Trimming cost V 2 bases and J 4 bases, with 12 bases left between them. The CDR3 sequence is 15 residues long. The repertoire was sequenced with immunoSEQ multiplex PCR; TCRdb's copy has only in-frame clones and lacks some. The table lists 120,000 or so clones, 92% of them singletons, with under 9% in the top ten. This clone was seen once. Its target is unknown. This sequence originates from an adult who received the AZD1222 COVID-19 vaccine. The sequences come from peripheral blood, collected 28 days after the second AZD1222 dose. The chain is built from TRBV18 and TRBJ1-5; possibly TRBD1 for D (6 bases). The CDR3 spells CASSPSGQLNQPQHF. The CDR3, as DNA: TGTGCCAGCTCACCAAGCGGACAGTTAAATCAGCCCCAGCATTTT. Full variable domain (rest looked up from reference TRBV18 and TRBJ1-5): NAGVMQNPRHLVRRRGQEARLRCSPMKGHSHVYWYRQLPEEGLKFMVYLQKENIIDESGMPKERFSAEFPKEGPSILRIQQVVRGDSAAYFCASSPSGQLNQPQHFGDGTRLSIL.